This T cell receptor (beta chain) was sequenced during a study of shared clonotypes between healthy human individuals. Subsets obtained from CD4+ cells comprised CD45RA+ naive and CD45RA-negative memory cells. The data were produced by immunoSEQ multiplex PCR, yet TCRdb's version contains in-frame clones alone and is incomplete. The sample carries 2 million to 3 million clones, 80% to 95% recorded once. On this clone: The antigen is unknown.

Broader study findings: Sequencing depth was expected to influence donor clonotype sharing. Relative to clonotypes present in all four donors, those not shared had lower generation probabilities. Clonotypes that were shared across a handful of donors made up roughly 5% of naive CD4 clonotypes.

The receptor comes from a man aged 18 to 30 in good health. Some clones in this sample may be carry-over from other donors' samples. Source material: naive CD4+ T cells from PBMCs. Subset noted: CD45RA+ positively selected.

CDR3 sequence: CASSLGEAVGSYEQYF. CDR3 DNA: TGTGCCAGCAGCTTAGGGGAAGCCGTGGGCTCCTACGAGCAGTACTTC. The rearrangement links TRBV11-2 to TRBJ2-7; no clear D. Looked up from germline, CDR1 is SGHAT and CDR2 is FQNNGV. V lost 1 base and J lost 0, with 13 bases in between. The CDR3 spans 16 residues.